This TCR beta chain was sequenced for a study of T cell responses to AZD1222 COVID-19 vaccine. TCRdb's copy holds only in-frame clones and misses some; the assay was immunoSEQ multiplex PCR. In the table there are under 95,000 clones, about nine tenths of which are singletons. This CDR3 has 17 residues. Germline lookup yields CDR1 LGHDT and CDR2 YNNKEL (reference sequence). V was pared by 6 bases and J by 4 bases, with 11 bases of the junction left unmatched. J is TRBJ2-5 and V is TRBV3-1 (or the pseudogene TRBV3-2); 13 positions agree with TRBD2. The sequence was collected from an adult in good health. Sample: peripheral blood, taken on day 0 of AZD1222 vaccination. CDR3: CASRHFGLAGERETQYF. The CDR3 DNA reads TGTGCCAGCAGGCACTTTGGACTAGCGGGAGAAAGAGAGACCCAGTACTTC.